This passage covers 8 T cell receptor beta chains from one sample sequenced in a study of blood T cell repertoires in COVID-19. TCRdb keeps only in-frame clones here, not all; method: immunoSEQ multiplex PCR. Altogether 300,000 to 400,000 clones are present, approximately 88% being singletons, with the ten largest covering around 8.9%. The sequenced sample consisted of peripheral blood. The origin of the receptors is a man aged 25-45 years with COVID-19, enrolled during active disease.

V usage is TRBV4-3 and J usage is TRBJ2-1; the D gene is possibly TRBD2 (7 bases). Trimming left V 0 bases short and J 7 bases short, with 19 bases between. CDR1 is LGHNA and CDR2 is YSLEER in the germline V gene. The CDR3 is made up of 17 amino acids. Here the CDR3 reads CASSQDNKGGILNEQFF. Written as DNA, the CDR3 is TGCGCCAGCAGCCAAGATAATAAGGGGGGGATCCTGAATGAGCAGTTCTTC.

The gene calls are TRBV21-1 and TRBJ2-7; the D segment call TRBD1 is taken from the table without a DNA check. TRBV21-1 is a pseudogene segment. The CDR3 runs 19 residues. CDR3 nucleotides: TGTGCCAGCAGCAAATCGGGCAGGGAAAAAAGGCCCGAGTTATACGAGCAGTACTTC. Translating gives CASSKSGREKRPELYEQYF.

The rearrangement uses TRBV7-2 and TRBJ1-1; no clear D. Trimming shortened V by 5 bases and J by 11 bases, and 15 bases separated the two germline ends. The germline CDR1 and CDR2 sequences are SGHTA and FQGNSA. The CDR3 runs to 12 residues. The CDR3 DNA follows: TGTGCCAGCAGCCTCACCCCCCGGAGGGCTTTCTTT. It encodes CASSLTPRRAFF. Combining the CDR3 with reference TRBV7-2 and TRBJ1-1 gives the whole variable domain GAGVSQSPSNKVTEKGKDVELRCDPISGHTALYWYRQSLGQGLEFLIYFQGNSAPDKSGLPSDRFSAERTGGSVSTLTIQRTQQEDSAVYLCASSLTPRRAFFGQGTRLTVV.

This chain links TRBV24-1 with TRBJ2-3, with D possibly TRBD2 on 6 matching bases. CDR3 size: 16 residues. Between the trimmed V and J ends, which lost 7 bases and 2 bases, there was a span of 18 bases. Germline V gives CDR1 KGHDR, CDR2 SFDVKD. The CDR3 bases are TGTGCCACCAGCCCAGCCGGGGCGGGAAACACAGATACGCAGTATTTT. It is translated as CATSPAGAGNTDTQYF.

This rearrangement joins TRBV7-9 to TRBJ2-7; D possibly corresponds to TRBD2 (6 bases). The CDR3 spans 12 residues. The V end lost 6 bases, the J end lost 10 bases, and 16 bases lay between the germline ends. Germline V gives CDR1 SEHNR, CDR2 FQNEAQ (reference sequence). The CDR3 sequence is CASRDIGGIQYF. CDR3 DNA: TGTGCCAGCAGGGACATAGGCGGGATACAGTACTTC. Looking up the rest from reference TRBV7-9 and TRBJ2-7 gives the full variable domain: DTGVSQNPRHKITKRGQNVTFRCDPISEHNRLYWYRQTLGQGPEFLTYFQNEAQLEKSRLLSDRFSAERPKGSFSTLEIQRTEQGDSAMYLCASRDIGGIQYFGPGTRLTVT.

This sequence joins TRBV5-1 and TRBJ2-1, with 10 bases aligning to TRBD1. The ends lost 2 bases at V and 2 bases at J; junction bases unmatched: 7. Germline CDR1 is SGHRS and CDR2 is YFSETQ. The CDR3 totals 17 residues. The CDR3 DNA is TGCGCCAGCAGCTTCCTCCGAGGACAGGGGGCCTACAATGAGCAGTTCTTC. The encoded protein is CASSFLRGQGAYNEQFF.

The rearrangement links TRBV4-3 to TRBJ2-2; D is perhaps TRBD2 (6 bases). Germline CDR1 LGHNA, CDR2 YSLEER. CDR3 size: 18 residues. Trimming took 2 bases from V and 7 from J, leaving 23 bases between them. As DNA, the CDR3 is TGCGCCAGCAGCCAAAGCAGCCTCCCGGAGGGGCGAGGCGGGGAGCTGTTTTTT. Translating gives CASSQSSLPEGRGGELFF.

This clone occurred once. This chain uses TRBV10-3 with TRBJ2-5, with TRBD2 identical over 8 bases. Per germline, CDR1 ENHRY and CDR2 SYGVKD. J lost 0 bases, V lost 6 bases, and 12 bases had no gene match. The CDR3 is 17 residues long. DNA of the CDR3: TGTGCCATCAGGAGCGGGAGCGGGGAAATGTACCAAGAGACCCAGTACTTC. Encoded protein: CAIRSGSGEMYQETQYF.